These 5 T cell receptor beta chains came from one sample sequenced in a study of T cells in localized non-small cell lung cancer. This table comes from immunoSEQ multiplex PCR, and its TCRdb copy is limited to in-frame clones, with some not included. The data show around 2,000 clones, with 21% seen just once and 7.5% to 8% held by the top ten. The sequences come from normal lung tissue next to the tumor, collected before any cancer treatment. The receptors were gathered from a woman aged 40-75 years with stage I lung adenocarcinoma.

This clone was counted a few times. The V call is TRBV5-1, the J call TRBJ1-1, with D possibly TRBD1 on 5 matching bases. Germline CDR1 is SGHRS and CDR2 is YFSETQ. The ends were cut back, 7 bases at V and 0 bases at J, with 13 bases in the middle. The CDR3 is made up of 14 amino acids. The CDR3 spells CASLGGEMNTEAFF. The CDR3 nucleotides read TGCGCCAGCCTGGGGGGGGAAATGAACACTGAAGCTTTCTTT.

The chain recombines TRBV28 with TRBJ1-1; the D gene is possibly TRBD1 (5 bases). Germline V lookup: CDR1 MDHEN, CDR2 SYDVKM. The CDR3 consists of 15 residues. Trimming took 2 bases from V and 1 from J, leaving 11 bases between them. The CDR3 DNA reads as TGTGCCAGCAGTTTAATAGGGGAATGGAACACTGAAGCTTTCTTT. Protein: CASSLIGEWNTEAFF.

The rearrangement joins TRBV18 to TRBJ2-1, with D unclear. The germline CDR1 and CDR2 sequences are KGHSH and LQKENI. Trimming took off 3 bases at V and 4 bases at J, with 4 bases between the two ends. The CDR3 contains 12 residues. The CDR3 DNA reads TGTGCCAGCTCACCTCCATACAATGAGCAGTTCTTC. It translates to CASSPPYNEQFF. Filled out from reference TRBV18 and TRBJ2-1, the complete variable domain reads NAGVMQNPRHLVRRRGQEARLRCSPMKGHSHVYWYRQLPEEGLKFMVYLQKENIIDESGMPKERFSAEFPKEGPSILRIQQVVRGDSAAYFCASSPPYNEQFFGPGTRLTVL.

The V and J genes are TRBV6-8 and TRBJ2-5, with TRBD2 as a possible D gene (7 bases). Germline V gene sequence: CDR1 MNHGY, CDR2 SAAAGT. The CDR3 runs to 15 residues. V lost 10 bases and J lost 5, with 23 bases in between. CDR3 loop: CAIRGARGYGETQYF. The CDR3 DNA sequence: TGTGCCATCAGGGGAGCGCGGGGGTACGGGGAGACCCAGTACTTC.

V gene TRBV9 combines with J gene TRBJ2-2; D not resolved. The CDR3 runs 14 residues. From germline, CDR1 is SGDLS and CDR2 YYNGEE. Trimming took 2 bases from V and 8 from J, leaving 13 bases between them. CDR3 DNA sequence: TGTGCCAGCAGCGTGGCAACTCCGGCAGGGGAGCTGTTTTTT. The encoded protein is CASSVATPAGELFF.